Following are 13 T cell receptor beta chains from one sample sequenced in a study of CD8 T cells in ankylosing spondylitis. MiXCR, applied by TCRdb to the 5' RACE reads, yields one record per CDR3 protein. The table lists some 250,000 distinct CDR3 sequences, about 10% of them singletons. Sample: blood, either unsorted or a sorted T cell fraction (not recorded which). These receptors came from a male donor with ankylosing spondylitis or in good health (not recorded which).

The V call is TRBV3-1, the J call TRBJ2-7, with no clear D. The germline CDR1 and CDR2 sequences are LGHDT and YNNKEL (reference sequence). The CDR3 is 13 residues long. Deletions cut 4 bases from V and 3 bases from J, with 10 bases between. The CDR3 bases are TGTGCCAGCAGCCGGTCCCGATACTACGAGCAGTACTTC. Amino acids: CASSRSRYYEQYF.

This clonotype was counted ten times or more. The chain joins TRBV28 to TRBJ2-5; D not resolved. Trimming removed 5 bases at V and 5 bases at J, with 12 bases between. This CDR3 has 13 residues. Germline CDR1 and CDR2: MDHEN and SYDVKM. CDR3 region: CASSVDAGETQYF. Written as DNA, the CDR3 is TGTGCCAGCAGTGTGGACGCTGGGGAGACCCAGTACTTC.

This clonotype has a count of ten or more. V gene TRBV5-6 combines with J gene TRBJ2-7; the D gene is possibly TRBD2 (5 bases). The germline gives CDR1 SGHDT, CDR2 YYEEEE. The V gene lost 4 bases and the J gene lost 4 bases, with 9 bases spanning the gap. CDR3 size: 12 residues. CDR3 in DNA: TGTGCCAGCAGCAGGGAGACTTACGAGCAGTACTTC. It translates to CASSRETYEQYF.

This clonotype was detected ten times or more. The chain recombines TRBV12-3 or TRBV12-4 with TRBJ2-7, with a tentative D call TRBD2 (5 bases). V lost 3 bases and J lost 4, with 7 bases in between. The CDR3 sequence is 12 residues long. In DNA, the CDR3 is TGTGCCAGCAGTTTTACGGGATACGAGCAGTACTTC. Amino acids: CASSFTGYEQYF.

This clonotype was detected many times. The chain uses TRBV12-3 or TRBV12-4 and TRBJ2-1; 10 bases match TRBD2. This CDR3 spans 17 amino acids. The V gene end was trimmed by 3 bases and the J gene end by 7 bases; junction bases not matched to a gene: 12. This CDR3 is CASSLGLAGAESNEQFF. In DNA, the CDR3 is TGTGCCAGCAGTTTGGGCCTAGCGGGAGCGGAAAGTAATGAGCAGTTCTTC.

The chain couples TRBV19 to TRBJ1-5, with 8 bases matching TRBD1. Germline CDR1 reads LNHDA; CDR2 reads SQIVND (reference sequence). Trimming cost V 7 bases and J 0 bases; bases outside gene matches: 8. The CDR3 has 16 residues. The CDR3 DNA follows: TGTGCCAGTAACCCGGACAGGGCAAATAGCAATCAGCCCCAGCATTTT. Residues: CASNPDRANSNQPQHF.

This clonotype was recorded many times. This sequence joins TRBV5-1 and TRBJ2-7; TRBD1 is a possible D gene (5 bases). Trimming took off 4 bases at V and 11 bases at J, with 22 bases between the two ends. The CDR3 length is 14 residues. Germline V gene sequence: CDR1 SGHRS, CDR2 YFSETQ. The CDR3 DNA follows: TGCGCCAGCAGCCGTGACAGCTCAGACGCCCGGGAGTACTTC. This codes for CASSRDSSDAREYF.

This clonotype was recorded once. The V call is TRBV11-2, the J call TRBJ2-2; possibly TRBD2 for D (5 bases). Germline CDR1 SGHAT, CDR2 FQNNGV. V was shortened by 6 bases and J by 6 bases, with 11 bases between the two germline ends. The CDR3 consists of 13 residues. The CDR3 spells CASRPTRAGELFF. For the CDR3, the DNA is TGTGCCAGCAGGCCAACTAGGGCCGGGGAGCTGTTTTTT.

Ten or more counts support this clonotype. The rearrangement links TRBV15 to TRBJ1-1; D is undetermined. The CDR3 loop spans 16 amino acids. Germline V CDR1 and CDR2: LNHNV, YYDKDF (reference sequence). V was trimmed by 0 bases and J by 1 base, leaving 12 bases between them. CDR3 amino acids: CATSREDIGWNTEAFF. CDR3 DNA: TGTGCCACCAGCAGAGAGGATATAGGGTGGAACACTGAAGCTTTCTTT.

V gene TRBV7-9 combines with J gene TRBJ2-5; possible D gene TRBD1, 6 bases. V lost 4 bases and J 6 bases, leaving 15 bases between the germline ends. Looked up from germline, CDR1 is SEHNR and CDR2 is FQNEAQ (reference sequence). This CDR3 comprises 14 residues. CDR3 residues: CASSSEQGPKTQYF. CDR3 DNA sequence: TGTGCCAGCAGCTCCGAACAGGGTCCGAAGACCCAGTACTTC.

The sample holds many counts of this clonotype. As DNA, the CDR3 is TGCGCCAGCAGCCCAAGGACAGGGGGGGACACCGGGGAGCTGTTTTTT. Protein sequence: CASSPRTGGDTGELFF. The V call is TRBV5-1, the J call TRBJ2-2; 10 bases are shared with TRBD1. V shed 4 bases, J shed 3 bases, and the junction held 6 bases outside the gene matches. Germline CDR1 is SGHRS and CDR2 is YFSETQ. The CDR3 is made up of 16 amino acids.

This rearrangement joins TRBV12-3 or TRBV12-4 to TRBJ1-5; the D is unclear. The ends were cut back, 3 bases at V and 2 bases at J, with 11 bases in the middle. This CDR3 is 15 amino acids long. CDR3 DNA sequence: TGTGCCAGCAGTTTCCTCAGCCCTGGCAATCAGCCCCAGCATTTT. It encodes CASSFLSPGNQPQHF.

This clonotype has only a few counts. The rearrangement joins TRBV7-3 to TRBJ2-3; the match to TRBD2 covers 7 bases. This CDR3 is built from 14 residues. The germline V gene encodes CDR1 SGHTA and CDR2 FQGTGA. V shed 1 base, J shed 4 bases, and the junction held 2 bases outside the gene matches. The CDR3: CASSLMSGADTQYF. The CDR3 nucleotides read TGTGCCAGCAGCTTAATGAGCGGGGCAGATACGCAGTATTTT.